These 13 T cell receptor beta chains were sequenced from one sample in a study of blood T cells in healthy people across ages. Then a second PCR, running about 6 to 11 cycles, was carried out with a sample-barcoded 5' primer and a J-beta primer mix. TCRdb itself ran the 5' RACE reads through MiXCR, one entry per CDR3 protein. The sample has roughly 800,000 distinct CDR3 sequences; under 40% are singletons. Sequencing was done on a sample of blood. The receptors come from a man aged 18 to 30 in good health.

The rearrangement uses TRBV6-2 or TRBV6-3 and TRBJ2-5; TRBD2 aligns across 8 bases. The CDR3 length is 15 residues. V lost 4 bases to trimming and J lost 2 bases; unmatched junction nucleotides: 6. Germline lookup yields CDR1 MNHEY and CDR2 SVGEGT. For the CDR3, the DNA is TGTGCCAGCAGTTCACTACTAGCGGAGCAAGAGACCCAGTACTTC. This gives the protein CASSSLLAEQETQYF.

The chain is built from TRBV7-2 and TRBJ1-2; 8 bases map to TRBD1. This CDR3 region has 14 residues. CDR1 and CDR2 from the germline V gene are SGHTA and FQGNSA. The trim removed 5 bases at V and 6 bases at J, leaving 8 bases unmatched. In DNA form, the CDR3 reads TGTGCCAGCAGCCAACTTCAGGGGGCAAATGGCTACACCTTC. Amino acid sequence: CASSQLQGANGYTF.

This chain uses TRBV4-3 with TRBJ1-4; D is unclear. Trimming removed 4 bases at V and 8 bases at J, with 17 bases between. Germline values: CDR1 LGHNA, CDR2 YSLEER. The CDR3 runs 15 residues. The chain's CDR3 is CASSPARGGGEKLFF. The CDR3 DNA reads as TGCGCCAGCAGCCCCGCCCGGGGAGGTGGGGAAAAACTGTTTTTT.

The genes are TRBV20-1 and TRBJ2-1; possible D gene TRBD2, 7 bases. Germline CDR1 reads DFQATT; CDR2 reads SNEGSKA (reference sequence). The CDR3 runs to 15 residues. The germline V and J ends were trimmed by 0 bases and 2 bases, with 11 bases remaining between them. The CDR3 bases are TGCAGTGCTAGAGACGAGGGGGGGGCCTACAATGAGCAGTTCTTC. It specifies CSARDEGGAYNEQFF.

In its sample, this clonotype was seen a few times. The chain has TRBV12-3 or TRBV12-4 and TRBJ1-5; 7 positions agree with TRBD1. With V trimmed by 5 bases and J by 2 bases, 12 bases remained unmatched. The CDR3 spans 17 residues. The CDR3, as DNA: TGTGCCAGCAGTCAGAGGACAGGAGGCTTGGGCAATCAGCCCCAGCATTTT. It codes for CASSQRTGGLGNQPQHF.

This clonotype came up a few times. CDR3 DNA sequence: TGTGCCAGCAGCGTAGTCCGGACAGGGAACCCCGACACAGATACGCAGTATTTT. This encodes CASSVVRTGNPDTDTQYF. V is TRBV9 and J is TRBJ2-3; TRBD1 matches at 8 bases. The CDR3 has 18 amino acids. J was trimmed by 2 bases and V by 0 bases; bases with no gene match: 11. The germline CDR1 and CDR2 sequences are SGDLS and YYNGEE. Full variable domain (remainder filled in from reference TRBV9 and TRBJ2-3): DSGVTQTPKHLITATGQRVTLRCSPRSGDLSVYWYQQSLDQGLQFLIQYYNGEERAKGNILERFSAQQFPDLHSELNLSSLELGDSALYFCASSVVRTGNPDTDTQYFGPGTRLTVL.

As DNA, the CDR3 is TGTGCCAGCAGCCAGGCGACAGAGGTAATGAACACTGAAGCTTTCTTT. It is translated as CASSQATEVMNTEAFF. V gene TRBV14 combines with J gene TRBJ1-1, with D perhaps TRBD1 (5 bases). This CDR3 region has 16 residues. V lost 3 bases and J 0 bases, leaving 14 bases between the germline ends. From germline, CDR1 is SGHDN and CDR2 FVKESK.

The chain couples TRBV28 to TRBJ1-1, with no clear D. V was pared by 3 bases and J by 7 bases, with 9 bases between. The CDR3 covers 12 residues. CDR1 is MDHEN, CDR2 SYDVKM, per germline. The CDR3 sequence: CASSFRGREAFF. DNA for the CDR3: TGTGCCAGCAGTTTTCGTGGCCGTGAAGCTTTCTTT.

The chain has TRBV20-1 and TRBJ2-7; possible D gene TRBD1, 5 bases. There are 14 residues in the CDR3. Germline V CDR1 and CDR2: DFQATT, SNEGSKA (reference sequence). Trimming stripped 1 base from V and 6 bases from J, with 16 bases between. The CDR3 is CSARVVGKGFEQYF. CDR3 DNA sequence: TGCAGTGCTAGAGTCGTGGGGAAGGGGTTCGAGCAGTACTTC.

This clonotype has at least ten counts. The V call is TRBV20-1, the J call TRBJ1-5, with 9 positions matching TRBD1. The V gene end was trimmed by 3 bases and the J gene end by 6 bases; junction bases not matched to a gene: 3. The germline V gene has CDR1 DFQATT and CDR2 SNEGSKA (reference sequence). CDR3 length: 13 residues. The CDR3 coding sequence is TGCAGTGCTAGCGGGACAGGGAGTCAGCCCCAGCATTTT. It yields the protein CSASGTGSQPQHF.

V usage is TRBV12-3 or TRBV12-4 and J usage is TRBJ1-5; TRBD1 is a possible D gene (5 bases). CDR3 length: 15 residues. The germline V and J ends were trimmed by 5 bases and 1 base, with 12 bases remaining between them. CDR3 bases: TGTGCCAGCAGTCGCATGGGGGGGAGCAATCAGCCCCAGCATTTT. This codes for CASSRMGGSNQPQHF.

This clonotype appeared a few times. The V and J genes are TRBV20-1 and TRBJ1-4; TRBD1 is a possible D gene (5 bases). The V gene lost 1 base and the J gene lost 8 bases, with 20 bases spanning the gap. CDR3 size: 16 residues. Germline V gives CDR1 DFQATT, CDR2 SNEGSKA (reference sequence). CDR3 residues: CSARALRDLRDEKLFF. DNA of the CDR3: TGCAGTGCTAGAGCCCTTAGGGACCTCAGGGACGAAAAACTGTTTTTT.

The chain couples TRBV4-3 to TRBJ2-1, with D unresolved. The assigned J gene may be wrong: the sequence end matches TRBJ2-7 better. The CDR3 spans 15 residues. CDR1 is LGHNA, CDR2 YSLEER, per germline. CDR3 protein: CASSQEGYQYNEQYF. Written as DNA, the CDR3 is TGCGCCAGCAGCCAAGAGGGTTATCAGTACAATGAGCAGTACTTC.